This TCR beta chain appears in the sequencing data of a study of blood T cell repertoires in COVID-19. CDR1 is LNHDA, CDR2 SQIVND, per germline (reference sequence). This CDR3 comprises 17 residues. Deletions cut 4 bases from V and 3 bases from J, with 21 bases between. This clone showed up just a few times. Profiled with immunoSEQ multiplex PCR; TCRdb holds only in-frame clones, not every one. The sample holds about 210,000 clones; approximately 82% are singletons and the top ten take 12%. The chain combines TRBV19 with TRBJ1-1; TRBD1 is a possible D gene (5 bases). Source material: peripheral blood. The receptor comes from a woman between 35 and 50 years old with acute or convalescent COVID-19. The CDR3 reads CASSNRDSWYKDTEAFF. The DNA for the CDR3 is TGTGCCAGTAGTAACCGGGACTCCTGGTATAAGGACACTGAAGCTTTCTTT. The variable domain in full, completed from reference TRBV19 and TRBJ1-1, reads DGGITQSPKYLFRKEGQNVTLSCEQNLNHDAMYWYRQDPGQGLRLIYYSQIVNDFQKGDIAEGYSVSREKKESFPLTVTSAQKNPTAFYLCASSNRDSWYKDTEAFFGQGTRLTVV.